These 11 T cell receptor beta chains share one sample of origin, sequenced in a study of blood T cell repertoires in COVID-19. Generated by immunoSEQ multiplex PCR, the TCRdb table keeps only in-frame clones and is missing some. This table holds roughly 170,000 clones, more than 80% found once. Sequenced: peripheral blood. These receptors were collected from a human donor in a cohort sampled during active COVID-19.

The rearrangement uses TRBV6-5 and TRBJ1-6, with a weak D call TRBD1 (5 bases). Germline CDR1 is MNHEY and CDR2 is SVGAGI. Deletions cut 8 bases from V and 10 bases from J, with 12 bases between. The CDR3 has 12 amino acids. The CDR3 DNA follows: TGTGCCAGCCGGGGGATAGGGTCACCCCTCCACTTT. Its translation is CASRGIGSPLHF.

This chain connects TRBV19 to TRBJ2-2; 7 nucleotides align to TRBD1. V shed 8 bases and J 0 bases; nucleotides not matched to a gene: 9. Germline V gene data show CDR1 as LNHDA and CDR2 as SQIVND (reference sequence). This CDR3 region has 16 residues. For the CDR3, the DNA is TGTGCCAGTTCCGCGCAAGGGGGCGCGAACACCGGGGAGCTGTTTTTT. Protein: CASSAQGGANTGELFF.

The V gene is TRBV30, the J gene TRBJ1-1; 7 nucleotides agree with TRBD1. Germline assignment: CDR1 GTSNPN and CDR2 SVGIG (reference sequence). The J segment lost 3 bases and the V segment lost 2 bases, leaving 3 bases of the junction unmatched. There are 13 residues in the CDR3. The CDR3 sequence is CAWSPDRDTEAFF. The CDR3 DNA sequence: TGTGCCTGGAGTCCCGACAGGGACACTGAAGCTTTCTTT.

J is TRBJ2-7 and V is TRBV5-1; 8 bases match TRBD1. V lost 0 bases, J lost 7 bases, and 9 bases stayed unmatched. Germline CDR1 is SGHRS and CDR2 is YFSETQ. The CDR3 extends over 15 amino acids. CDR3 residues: CASSLGGQAPGEQYF. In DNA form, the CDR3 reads TGCGCCAGCAGCTTGGGGGGACAGGCACCTGGAGAGCAGTACTTC.

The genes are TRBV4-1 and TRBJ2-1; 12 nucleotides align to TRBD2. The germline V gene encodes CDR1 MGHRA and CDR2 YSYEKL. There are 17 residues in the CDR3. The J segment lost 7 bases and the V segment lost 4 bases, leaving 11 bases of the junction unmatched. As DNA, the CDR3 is TGCGCCAGCAGCCGGCGAGCAGGACTAGCGGGGAAAAATGAGCAGTTCTTC. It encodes CASSRRAGLAGKNEQFF.

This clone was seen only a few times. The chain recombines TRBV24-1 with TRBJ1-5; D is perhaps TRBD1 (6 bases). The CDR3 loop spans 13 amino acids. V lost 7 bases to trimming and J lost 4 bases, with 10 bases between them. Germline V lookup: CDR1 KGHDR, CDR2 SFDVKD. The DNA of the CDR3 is TGTGCCACCAGGGGGGGGCCAAATCAGCCCCAGCATTTT. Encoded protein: CATRGGPNQPQHF.

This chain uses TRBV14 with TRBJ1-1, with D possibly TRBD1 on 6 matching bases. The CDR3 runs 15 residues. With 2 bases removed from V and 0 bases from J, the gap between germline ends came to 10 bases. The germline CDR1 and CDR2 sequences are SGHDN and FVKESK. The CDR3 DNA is TGTGCCAGCAGCCAATACAGGGAAATGAACACTGAAGCTTTCTTT. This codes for CASSQYREMNTEAFF.

For the CDR3, the DNA is TGCGCCAGCAGTGAGTCGCGGGGTCCGTACTACGAGCAGTACTTC. It codes for CASSESRGPYYEQYF. The chain combines TRBV10-1 with TRBJ2-7; D is perhaps TRBD2 (6 bases). V was pared by 0 bases and J by 3 bases, with 12 bases between. The germline CDR1 and CDR2 sequences are WNHNN and SYGVQD (reference sequence). This CDR3 comprises 15 residues.

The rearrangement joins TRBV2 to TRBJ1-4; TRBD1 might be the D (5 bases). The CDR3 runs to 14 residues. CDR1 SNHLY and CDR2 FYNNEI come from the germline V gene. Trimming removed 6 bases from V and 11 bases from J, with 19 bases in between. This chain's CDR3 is CASSPGGGFRKLFF. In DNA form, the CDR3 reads TGTGCCAGCAGCCCCGGCGGGGGATTTAGGAAACTGTTTTTT.

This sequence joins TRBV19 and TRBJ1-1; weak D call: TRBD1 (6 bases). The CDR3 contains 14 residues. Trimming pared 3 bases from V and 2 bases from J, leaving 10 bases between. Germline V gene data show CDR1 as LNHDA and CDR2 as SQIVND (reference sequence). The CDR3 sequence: CASSIGGANTEAFF. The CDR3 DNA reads TGTGCCAGTAGTATCGGGGGGGCAAACACTGAAGCTTTCTTT.

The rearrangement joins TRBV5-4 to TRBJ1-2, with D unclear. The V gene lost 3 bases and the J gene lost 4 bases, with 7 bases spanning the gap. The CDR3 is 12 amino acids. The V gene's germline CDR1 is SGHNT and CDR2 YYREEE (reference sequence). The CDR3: CASSSGPYGYTF. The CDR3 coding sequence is TGTGCCAGCAGCTCCGGTCCCTATGGCTACACCTTC.